The sequence of this T cell receptor beta chain was determined in a study of persistence of HIV-infected CD4 T cells. On the study more broadly: Anti-CD3/anti-CD28 stimulation activated a higher proportion of cells than antigen stimulation, with lower memory fraction. Study-wide findings and caveats: Compared with CD3/CD28-stimulated cells, CMV- and Gag-responding cells showed lower TCRbeta richness.

Nonspecific anti-CD3/anti-CD28 bead stimulation represents the broad CD4+ T cell repertoire. CD4+ T cells upregulating both CD40 ligand and CD69 were sorted as responding cells. CDR3 length: 15 amino acids. The V and J ends lost 4 bases and 3 bases, in that order; junction bases with no gene match: 5. Germline CDR1 is SGHDN and CDR2 is FVKESK. Details on this clone: The target antigen is unknown.

This was the immunoSEQ version 4 assay in survey mode. Clones were read by immunoSEQ multiplex PCR, and TCRdb kept only the in-frame ones, dropping some. The sample has 35,000 to 45,000 clones, around 90% seen once. This material consisted of CD4+ T cells sorted from PBMCs after approximately 19-hour stimulation, taken from a patient who received antiretroviral therapy. The source is an adult woman with HIV who was CMV-seropositive. The V call is TRBV14, the J call TRBJ2-3, with 9 bases aligning to TRBD2. This CDR3 reads CASSPAGGRTDTQYF. The CDR3 DNA reads TGTGCCAGCAGCCCAGCGGGGGGTAGGACAGATACGCAGTATTTT. Supplemented by reference TRBV14 and TRBJ2-3, the full variable domain reads EAGVTQFPSHSVIEKGQTVTLRCDPISGHDNLYWYRRVMGKEIKFLLHFVKESKQDESGMPNNRFLAERTGGTYSTLKVQPAELEDSGVYFCASSPAGGRTDTQYFGPGTRLTVL.